The 10 T cell receptor beta chains below all came from one sample that was sequenced in a study of shared clonotypes between healthy human individuals. Method: immunoSEQ multiplex PCR; TCRdb's copy keeps in-frame clones and lacks some. The sample has over 950,000 clones, around 77% seen once; the top ten hold roughly 0.83%. What was sequenced was memory CD4+ T cells from PBMCs. The subset is: CD45RA-negative fraction. These TCRs come from a man younger than 35 in good health. Some clones in this sample may be carry-over from other donors' samples.

This rearrangement joins TRBV7-3 to TRBJ1-1, with D uncertain. The CDR3 totals 14 residues. The germline V and J ends were trimmed by 4 bases and 5 bases, with 14 bases remaining between them. The germline V gene encodes CDR1 SGHTA and CDR2 FQGTGA. The chain's CDR3 is CASSSRTHATEAFF. In nucleotides, the CDR3 is TGTGCCAGCAGCTCTCGTACCCATGCAACTGAAGCTTTCTTT. The full variable domain, rest sourced from reference TRBV7-3 and TRBJ1-1, is GAGVSQTPSNKVTEKGKYVELRCDPISGHTALYWYRQSLGQGPEFLIYFQGTGAADDSGLPNDRFFAVRPEGSVSTLKIQRTERGDSAVYLCASSSRTHATEAFFGQGTRLTVV.

This clone was seen a few times. The chain uses TRBV4-1 and TRBJ2-3; 9 bases align to TRBD2. The germline V gene encodes CDR1 MGHRA and CDR2 YSYEKL. The CDR3 has 14 amino acids. Trimming at V came to 4 bases and at J to 4 bases, leaving 3 bases not matched to a gene. The DNA for the CDR3 is TGCGCCAGCAGCCCCGCGGGGGGGGCAGATACGCAGTATTTT. Protein: CASSPAGGADTQYF.

This chain joins TRBV29-1 and TRBJ2-1, with 9 bases fitting TRBD1. CDR3 length: 15 amino acids. Germline V gives CDR1 SQVTM, CDR2 ANQGSEA. The V gene end was trimmed by 2 bases and the J gene end by 8 bases; junction bases not matched to a gene: 10. CDR3 bases: TGCAGCGTTGAACCCAGGGACAGGGAACCGGATGAGCAGTTCTTC. Encoded protein: CSVEPRDREPDEQFF.

The chain has TRBV20-1 and TRBJ1-2; no clear D. Germline V CDR1 and CDR2: DFQATT, SNEGSKA (reference sequence). Trimming shortened V by 5 bases and J by 7 bases, and 8 bases separated the two germline ends. The CDR3 consists of 10 residues. CDR3 in DNA: TGCAGTGCTTTTAGCTCTGGCTACACCTTC. It specifies CSAFSSGYTF.

The chain carries TRBV30 and TRBJ2-7; D not resolved. Trimming took off 7 bases at V and 2 bases at J, with 12 bases between the two ends. This CDR3 has 12 amino acids. Germline V gives CDR1 GTSNPN, CDR2 SVGIG (reference sequence). Written as DNA, the CDR3 is TGTGCCTCCCGGATTGATCCCTACGAGCAGTACTTC. Protein: CASRIDPYEQYF.

This rearrangement joins TRBV2 to TRBJ2-2; D gene unclear. With 4 bases removed from V and 2 bases from J, the gap between germline ends came to 11 bases. Germline lookup yields CDR1 SNHLY and CDR2 FYNNEI. The CDR3 length is 15 residues. CDR3 region: CASSVIGLNTGELFF. The CDR3 coding sequence is TGTGCCAGCAGTGTAATAGGCCTAAACACCGGGGAGCTGTTTTTT.

This rearrangement joins TRBV29-1 to TRBJ1-3; 7 bases match TRBD1. CDR1 is SQVTM, CDR2 ANQGSEA, per germline. V dropped 7 bases and J dropped 0; count of bases not matched to a gene: 6. The CDR3 loop spans 14 amino acids. The CDR3 nucleotides read TGCAGCGGACGCCGGGACAGCTCTGGAAACACCATATATTTT. Translating it yields CSGRRDSSGNTIYF.

The J gene is TRBJ1-3, the V gene TRBV6-5, with no clear D. Deletions cut 4 bases from V and 0 bases from J, with 13 bases between. Germline V gene lookup returns CDR1 MNHEY and CDR2 SVGAGI. The CDR3 totals 16 residues. CDR3 bases: TGTGCCAGCAGTTTTGGGTCGGGTCACTCTGGAAACACCATATATTTT. It encodes CASSFGSGHSGNTIYF.

The J gene is TRBJ2-3, the V gene TRBV28, with D uncertain. The germline V gene has CDR1 MDHEN and CDR2 SYDVKM. V dropped 2 bases and J dropped 6 bases, with 12 bases sitting between them. The CDR3 length is 14 residues. The CDR3 coding sequence is TGTGCCAGCAGTTTAACCATATCCTCGGATACGCAGTATTTT. Amino acids: CASSLTISSDTQYF.

This clone was found a few times. V is TRBV13 and J is TRBJ1-1; D not certain. Trimming took off 8 bases at V and 0 bases at J, with 19 bases between the two ends. The CDR3 has 16 residues. Germline values: CDR1 PRHDT, CDR2 FYEKMQ (reference sequence). The CDR3 nucleotides read TGTGCCAGCTGGTCCGGGCCCTTCACCATGAACACTGAAGCTTTCTTT. It is translated as CASWSGPFTMNTEAFF.